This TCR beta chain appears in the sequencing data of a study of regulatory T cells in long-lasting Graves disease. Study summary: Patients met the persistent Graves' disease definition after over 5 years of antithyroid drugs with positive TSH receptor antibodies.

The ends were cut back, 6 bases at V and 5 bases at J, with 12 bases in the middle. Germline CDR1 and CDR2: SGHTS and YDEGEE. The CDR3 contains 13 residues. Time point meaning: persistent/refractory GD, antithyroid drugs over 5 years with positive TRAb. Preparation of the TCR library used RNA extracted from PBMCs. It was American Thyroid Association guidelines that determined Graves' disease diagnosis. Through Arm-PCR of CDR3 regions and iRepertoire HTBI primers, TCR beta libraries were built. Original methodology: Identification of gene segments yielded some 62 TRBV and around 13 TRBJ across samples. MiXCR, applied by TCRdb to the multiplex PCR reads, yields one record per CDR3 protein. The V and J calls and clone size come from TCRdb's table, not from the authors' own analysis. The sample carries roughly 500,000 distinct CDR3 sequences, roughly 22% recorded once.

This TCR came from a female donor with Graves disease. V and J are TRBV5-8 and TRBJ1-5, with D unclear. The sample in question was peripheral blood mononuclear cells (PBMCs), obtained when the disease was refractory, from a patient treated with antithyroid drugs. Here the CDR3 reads CASMAQVYQPQHF. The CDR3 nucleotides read TGTGCCAGCATGGCACAAGTCTATCAGCCCCAGCATTTT.